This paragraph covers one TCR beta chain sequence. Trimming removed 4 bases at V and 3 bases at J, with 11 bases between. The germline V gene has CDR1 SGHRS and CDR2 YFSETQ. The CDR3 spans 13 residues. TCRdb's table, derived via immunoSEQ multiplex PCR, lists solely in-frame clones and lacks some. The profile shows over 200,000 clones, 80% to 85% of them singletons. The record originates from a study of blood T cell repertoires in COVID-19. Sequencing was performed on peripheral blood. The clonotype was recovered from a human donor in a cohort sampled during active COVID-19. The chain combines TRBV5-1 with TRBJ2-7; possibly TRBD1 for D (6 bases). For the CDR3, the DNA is TGCGCCAGCAGCCCGGACAGTTACTACGAGCAGTACTTC. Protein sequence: CASSPDSYYEQYF.